This T cell receptor (beta chain) was sequenced during a study of control samples from healthy donors and cancer patients. Trimming cost V 3 bases and J 8 bases; bases outside gene matches: 2. Germline V CDR1 and CDR2: GTSNPN, SVGIG (reference sequence). This CDR3 is built from 12 residues. This table comes from immunoSEQ multiplex PCR, and its TCRdb copy is limited to in-frame clones, with some not included. The sample shows around 170,000 clones, around 90% of them seen only once. Sequencing was done on a sample of blood. This chain uses TRBV30 with TRBJ1-4; 8 nucleotides agree with TRBD1. This sequence originates from a young man in good health. The CDR3 DNA reads as TGTGCCTGGAGGCGACAGGGGGAAAAACTGTTTTTT. Residues: CAWRRQGEKLFF.